The entry that follows covers one T cell receptor (beta chain) sequence. Sequencing was performed with immunoSEQ multiplex PCR; in TCRdb, only in-frame clones are kept and a portion is missing. In the table there are more than 130,000 clones, 87% of which are singletons. The sample is drawn from a study of blood T cell repertoires in COVID-19. Study-level background: Spain, Italy and the United States supplied samples that represented acute and convalescent COVID-19. PBMCs, B-cell-depleted T cells, or T cells were the source of the cDNA or gDNA that made up the material.

This CDR3 region has 15 residues. CDR1 and CDR2 (germline): SGHRS, YFSETQ. V lost 4 bases and J 4 bases, leaving 16 bases between the germline ends. The sample comprised peripheral blood. The chain joins TRBV5-1 to TRBJ2-3, with TRBD1 as a possible D gene (6 bases). This receptor was obtained from a woman in her forties with acute or convalescent COVID-19. CDR3 nucleotides: TGCGCCAGCAGCCCCACAGGGAAAAGGCCAGATACGCAGTATTTT. It encodes CASSPTGKRPDTQYF.